This TCR beta chain was profiled in a study of T cell changes during pregnancy in multiple sclerosis. Assay: immunoSEQ multiplex PCR; the TCRdb copy retains only in-frame clones and omits some. This sample yields tens of thousands of clones, of which about 91% are seen a single time; roughly 0.46% belongs to the top ten. Germline-derived CDR1 and CDR2 are MNHEY and SVGAGI. Trimming took 7 bases from V and 5 from J; bases not matched to a gene: 12. This CDR3 contains 15 residues. This receptor was identified in a female donor with multiple sclerosis, enrolled in a pregnancy study. The gene calls are TRBV6-5 and TRBJ2-5; the match to TRBD2 covers 8 bases. Specimen: CD4+ T cells from peripheral blood mononuclear cells, collected after pregnancy. The DNA of the CDR3 is TGTGCCAGCACTAACCTCGGGGGGGGGCGGGAGACCCAGTACTTC. This codes for CASTNLGGGRETQYF.